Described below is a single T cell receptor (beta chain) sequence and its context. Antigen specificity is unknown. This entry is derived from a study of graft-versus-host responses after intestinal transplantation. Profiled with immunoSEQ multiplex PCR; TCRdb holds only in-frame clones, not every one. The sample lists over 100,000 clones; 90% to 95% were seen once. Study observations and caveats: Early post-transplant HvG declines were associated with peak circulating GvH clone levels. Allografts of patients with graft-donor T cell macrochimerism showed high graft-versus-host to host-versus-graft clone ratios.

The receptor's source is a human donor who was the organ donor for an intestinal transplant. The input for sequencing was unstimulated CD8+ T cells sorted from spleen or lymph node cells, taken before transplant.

The CDR3 DNA reads as TGTGCCAGCAGCGGGGGAATCGTCTCTGGGGCCAACGTCCTGACTTTC. Amino acids: CASSGGIVSGANVLTF. The V gene is TRBV9, the J gene TRBJ2-6; D gene ambiguous. CDR1 is SGDLS, CDR2 YYNGEE, per germline. Trimming cost V 3 bases and J 0 bases, with 10 bases left between them. The CDR3 has 16 residues.